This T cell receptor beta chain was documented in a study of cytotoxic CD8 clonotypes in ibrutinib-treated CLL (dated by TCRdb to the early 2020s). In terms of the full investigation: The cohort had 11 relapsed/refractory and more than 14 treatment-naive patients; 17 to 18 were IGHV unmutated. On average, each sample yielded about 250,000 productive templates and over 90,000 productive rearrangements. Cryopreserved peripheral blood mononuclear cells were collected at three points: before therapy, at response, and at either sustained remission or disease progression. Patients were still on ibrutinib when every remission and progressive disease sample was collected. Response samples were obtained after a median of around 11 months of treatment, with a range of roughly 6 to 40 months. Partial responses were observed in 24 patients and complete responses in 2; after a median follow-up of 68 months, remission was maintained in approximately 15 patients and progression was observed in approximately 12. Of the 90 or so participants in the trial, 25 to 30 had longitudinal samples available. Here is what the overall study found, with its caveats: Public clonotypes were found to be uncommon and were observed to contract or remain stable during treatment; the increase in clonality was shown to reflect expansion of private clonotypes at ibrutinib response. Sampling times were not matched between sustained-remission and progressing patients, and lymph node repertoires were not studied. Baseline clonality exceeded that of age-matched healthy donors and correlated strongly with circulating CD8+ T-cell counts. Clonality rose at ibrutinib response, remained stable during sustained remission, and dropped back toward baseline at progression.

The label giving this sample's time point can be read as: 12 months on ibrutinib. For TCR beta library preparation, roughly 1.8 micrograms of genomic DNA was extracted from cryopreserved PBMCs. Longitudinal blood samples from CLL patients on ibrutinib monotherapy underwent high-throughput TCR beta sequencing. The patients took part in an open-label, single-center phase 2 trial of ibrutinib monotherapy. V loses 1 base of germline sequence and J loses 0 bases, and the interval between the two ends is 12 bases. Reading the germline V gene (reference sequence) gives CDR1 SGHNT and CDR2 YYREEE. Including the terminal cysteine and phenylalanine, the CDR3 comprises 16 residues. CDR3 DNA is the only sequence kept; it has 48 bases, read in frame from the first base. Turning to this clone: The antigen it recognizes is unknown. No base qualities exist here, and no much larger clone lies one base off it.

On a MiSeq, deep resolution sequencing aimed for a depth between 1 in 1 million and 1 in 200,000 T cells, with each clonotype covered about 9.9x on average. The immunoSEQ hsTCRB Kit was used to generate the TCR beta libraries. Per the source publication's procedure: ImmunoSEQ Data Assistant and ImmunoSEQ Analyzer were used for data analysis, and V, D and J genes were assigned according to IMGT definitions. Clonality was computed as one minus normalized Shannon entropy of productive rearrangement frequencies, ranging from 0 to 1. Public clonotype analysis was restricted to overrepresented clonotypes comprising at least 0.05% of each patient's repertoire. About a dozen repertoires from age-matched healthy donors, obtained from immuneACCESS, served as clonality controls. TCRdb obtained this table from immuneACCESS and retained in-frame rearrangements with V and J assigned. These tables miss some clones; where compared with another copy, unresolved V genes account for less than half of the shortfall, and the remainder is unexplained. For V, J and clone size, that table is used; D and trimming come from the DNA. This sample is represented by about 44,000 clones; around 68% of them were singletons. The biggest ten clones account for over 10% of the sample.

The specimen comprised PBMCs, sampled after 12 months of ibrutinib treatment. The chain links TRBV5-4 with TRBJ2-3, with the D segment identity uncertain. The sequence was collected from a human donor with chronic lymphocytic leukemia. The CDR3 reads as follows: CASSLSLRQSTDTQYF. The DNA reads TGTGCCAGCAGCTTGTCTTTGCGGCAGAGCACAGATACGCAGTATTTT. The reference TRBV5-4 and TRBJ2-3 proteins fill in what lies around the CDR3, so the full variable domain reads ETGVTQSPTHLIKTRGQQVTLRCSSQSGHNTVSWYQQALGQGPQFIFQYYREEENGRGNFPPRFSGLQFPNYSSELNVNALELDDSALYLCASSLSLRQSTDTQYFGPGTRLTVL.